This record covers a single T cell receptor (beta chain). CDR3 size: 13 residues. V lost 7 bases and J 6 bases, leaving 16 bases between the germline ends. Germline values: CDR1 SNHLY, CDR2 FYNNEI. Method: immunoSEQ multiplex PCR; TCRdb's copy keeps in-frame clones and lacks some. The top ten clones hold around 0.37% of a sample with about 2.4 million clones, over 85% of them seen once. These data come from a study of shared clonotypes between healthy human individuals. This chain joins TRBV2 and TRBJ2-7, with D possibly called TRBD1 or TRBD2 (6 bases each). The sequence was collected from a man aged 18 to 35 in good health. Some clones in this sample may be carry-over from other donors' samples. The sequencing input was naive CD4+ T cells from PBMCs. Subset in this sample: CD45RA+ positively selected. CDR3 amino acids: CASTLEGGAEQYF. CDR3 coding DNA: TGTGCCAGCACCTTGGAGGGGGGAGCCGAGCAGTACTTC.